One sample yielded the 25 T cell receptor beta chains listed below, sequenced in a study of OX40 agonist ivuxolimab in advanced cancers. Clones were sequenced by immunoSEQ multiplex PCR, and TCRdb holds only the in-frame ones, with some missing. The repertoire holds around 80,000 clones, 92% seen once, with over 6.5% in the top ten. The specimen was CD4+ or CD8+ T cells sorted from blood, collected in a trial of the OX40 agonist ivuxolimab. The receptors here all came from an adult with an advanced solid tumor such as melanoma, head and neck, liver or kidney cancer.

This clone has just a few counts. The chain employs TRBV27 and TRBJ1-6; D may be TRBD1 (6 bases). Between the trimmed V and J ends, which lost 8 bases and 7 bases, there was a span of 21 bases. The germline V gene encodes CDR1 MNHEY and CDR2 SMNVEV (reference sequence). The CDR3 is 16 amino acids. CDR3 in amino acids: CASGLPVGQINSPLHF. DNA of the CDR3: TGTGCCAGCGGATTGCCAGTGGGACAAATCAATTCACCCCTCCACTTT.

This clone was recorded only once. The genes are TRBV5-1 and TRBJ1-1; 12 bases are a match to TRBD1. After removal of 1 base from V and 5 bases from J, the junction contained 6 bases not matched to a gene. This CDR3 contains 16 residues. CDR1 is SGHRS and CDR2 is YFSETQ in the germline V gene. As DNA, the CDR3 is TGCGCCAGCAGCTTGACACTGGGACAGGGGGCGACTGAAGCTTTCTTT. Its protein product is CASSLTLGQGATEAFF. The full variable domain, completed using reference TRBV5-1 and TRBJ1-1, is KAGVTQTPRYLIKTRGQQVTLSCSPISGHRSVSWYQQTPGQGLQFLFEYFSETQRNKGNFPGRFSGRQFSNSRSEMNVSTLELGDSALYLCASSLTLGQGATEAFFGQGTRLTVV.

The J gene is TRBJ2-7, the V gene TRBV25-1; D perhaps matches TRBD1 (5 bases). V was cut by 3 bases and J by 3 bases, with 9 bases left in between. Germline V lookup: CDR1 MGHDK, CDR2 SYGVNS. The CDR3 has 13 residues. The CDR3 nucleotides are TGTGCCAGCAGTGAGTCAGGGTACTACGAGCAGTACTTC. The encoded protein is CASSESGYYEQYF.

The V and J genes are TRBV27 and TRBJ2-2; 11 positions match TRBD2. Trimming cost V 5 bases and J 1 base; bases outside gene matches: 3. Germline CDR1 reads MNHEY; CDR2 reads SMNVEV (reference sequence). The CDR3 totals 16 residues. Here the CDR3 reads CASSLLAGGNTGELFF. The CDR3 DNA is TGTGCCAGCAGTCTCCTAGCGGGGGGGAACACCGGGGAGCTGTTTTTT.

This chain connects TRBV14 to TRBJ2-5; D remains unclear. The end of the DNA is better explained by TRBJ2-7, so the J call may be wrong. Germline CDR1 SGHDN, CDR2 FVKESK. The CDR3 has 12 amino acids. DNA of the CDR3: TGTGCCAGCAGCCTACTACCCTACGAGCAGTACTTC. It translates to CASSLLPYEQYF.

This clone came up a few times. V usage is TRBV7-9 and J usage is TRBJ1-2, with 10 bases lining up with TRBD1. Germline V gene sequence: CDR1 SEHNR, CDR2 FQNEAQ (reference sequence). The trim removed 1 base at V and 4 bases at J, leaving 0 bases unmatched. The CDR3 length is 14 residues. DNA of the CDR3: TGTGCCAGCAGCTTAGGGACAGGGGGCTATGGCTACACCTTC. As protein: CASSLGTGGYGYTF.

The rearrangement uses TRBV7-9 and TRBJ1-1; 7 nucleotides agree with TRBD1. In germline, CDR1 is SEHNR, CDR2 FQNEAQ (reference sequence). Trimming took 6 bases from V and 4 from J; bases not matched to a gene: 2. The CDR3 loop spans 12 amino acids. The DNA for the CDR3 is TGTGCCAGCAGTCCAGGGGGCACTGAAGCTTTCTTT. This gives the protein CASSPGGTEAFF.

The chain links TRBV9 to TRBJ2-7; D not certain. The germline V and J ends were trimmed by 0 bases and 3 bases, with 10 bases remaining between them. Germline assignment: CDR1 SGDLS and CDR2 YYNGEE. The CDR3 has 14 residues. DNA for the CDR3: TGTGCCAGCAGCGTAGGGTCGTCCGACTACGAGCAGTACTTC. Protein: CASSVGSSDYEQYF.

The count of this clone is one. This chain joins TRBV7-9 and TRBJ1-2; D might be TRBD1 (5 bases). Trimming pared 1 base from V and 6 bases from J, leaving 18 bases between. This CDR3 has 16 amino acids. In germline, CDR1 is SEHNR, CDR2 FQNEAQ (reference sequence). CDR3 DNA: TGTGCCAGCAGCTTAGATTTAGAGGGACTCGGAAATGGCTACACCTTC. Its translation: CASSLDLEGLGNGYTF.

The CDR3 coding sequence is TGTGCCAGCAGTGTATGGGGGCTCGGCACTGAAGCTTTCTTT. Translation gives CASSVWGLGTEAFF. V gene TRBV6-1 combines with J gene TRBJ1-1; the D gene is possibly TRBD1 (6 bases). V was clipped by 4 bases and J by 4 bases, with 13 bases between them. The CDR3 is 14 residues long. Germline lookup yields CDR1 MNHNS and CDR2 SASEGT.

V is TRBV30 and J is TRBJ1-2; no reliable D call. The CDR3 spans 12 residues. Germline assignment: CDR1 GTSNPN and CDR2 SVGIG (reference sequence). Trimming left V 5 bases short and J 8 bases short, with 15 bases between. DNA for the CDR3: TGTGCCTGGGTGGTTGGGTCGGGCGGCTACACCTTC. It translates to CAWVVGSGGYTF.

In DNA form, the CDR3 reads TGCAGCGTTGCATTCCAGATTGGCTACACCTTC. It is translated as CSVAFQIGYTF. J is TRBJ1-2 and V is TRBV29-1; D gene ambiguous. CDR1 is SQVTM and CDR2 is ANQGSEA in the germline V gene. The germline V and J ends were trimmed by 4 bases and 7 bases, with 10 bases remaining between them. This CDR3 contains 11 residues.

The genes are TRBV4-2 and TRBJ2-1; the D call may be TRBD1 or TRBD2 (5 bases each). Germline V lookup: CDR1 LGHNA, CDR2 YNFKEQ. Deletions cut 1 base from V and 6 bases from J, with 22 bases between. This CDR3 spans 18 amino acids. The CDR3 nucleotides are TGTGCCAGCAGCCAAGGACCCTTAACCGGGACCCTTGGCAATGAGCAGTTCTTC. Protein: CASSQGPLTGTLGNEQFF.

This clone has more than one count but fewer than ten. The chain combines TRBV4-1 with TRBJ1-5; 9 bases are shared with TRBD1. Losses at the gene ends were 1 base for V and 5 bases for J; bases not matched to a gene: 6. The V gene's germline CDR1 is MGHRA and CDR2 YSYEKL. The CDR3 sequence is 16 residues long. CDR3 in DNA: TGCGCCAGCAGCCAAGCCGGGACAGGGAGTTATCAGCCCCAGCATTTT. Protein: CASSQAGTGSYQPQHF.

The chain carries TRBV6-5 and TRBJ1-3; D is ambiguous. This CDR3 comprises 16 residues. Trimming pared 0 bases from V and 0 bases from J, leaving 9 bases between. CDR1 and CDR2 from the germline V gene are MNHEY and SVGAGI. In DNA, the CDR3 is TGTGCCAGCAGTTACTCGATCAGTCCCTCTGGAAACACCATATATTTT. This gives the protein CASSYSISPSGNTIYF.

V usage is TRBV19 and J usage is TRBJ2-2; D is unresolved. Per germline, CDR1 LNHDA and CDR2 SQIVND (reference sequence). The CDR3 has 13 residues. Trimming removed 7 bases at V and 0 bases at J, with 6 bases between. The CDR3 DNA follows: TGTGCCAGTAACCGCGCGAACACCGGGGAGCTGTTTTTT. Protein product: CASNRANTGELFF.

The table lists this clone with a count of one. This rearrangement joins TRBV13 to TRBJ2-1, with 8 bases matching TRBD2. The CDR3 length is 16 residues. CDR1 is PRHDT, CDR2 FYEKMQ, per germline (reference sequence). V shed 0 bases, J shed 10 bases, and the junction held 11 bases outside the gene matches. The CDR3 DNA reads as TGTGCCAGCAGCTTAGGGGGACTAGGTCCAATGAGAGAGCAGTTCTTC. Protein: CASSLGGLGPMREQFF.

The CDR3 loop reads CASSLEMRGEDTGELFF. CDR3 nucleotides: TGTGCCAGCAGCTTAGAAATGCGGGGGGAGGACACCGGGGAGCTGTTTTTT. The V and J genes are TRBV7-2 and TRBJ2-2; 8 positions agree with TRBD2. V lost 1 base and J lost 3; bases outside the gene matches: 7. Per germline, CDR1 SGHTA and CDR2 FQGNSA. This CDR3 is 17 amino acids long.

The gene calls are TRBV2 and TRBJ1-2, with 12 positions matching TRBD1. V lost 9 bases, J lost 8 bases, and 13 bases stayed unmatched. The length of the CDR3 is 15 residues. In germline, CDR1 is SNHLY, CDR2 FYNNEI. CDR3 in amino acids: CARQTGDRGQQGYTF. The CDR3 coding sequence is TGTGCCAGGCAAACAGGGGACAGGGGGCAGCAAGGCTACACCTTC.

V is TRBV18 and J is TRBJ2-7, with 11 nucleotides matching TRBD2. Germline values: CDR1 KGHSH, CDR2 LQKENI. This CDR3 region has 17 residues. J gave up 2 bases and V 1 base, and 7 bases lay outside the gene matches. CDR3 loop: CASSPLTSGGSAYEQYF. CDR3 nucleotide sequence: TGTGCCAGCTCACCACTTACTAGCGGGGGATCGGCCTACGAGCAGTACTTC. The full variable domain, rest sourced from reference TRBV18 and TRBJ2-7, is NAGVMQNPRHLVRRRGQEARLRCSPMKGHSHVYWYRQLPEEGLKFMVYLQKENIIDESGMPKERFSAEFPKEGPSILRIQQVVRGDSAAYFCASSPLTSGGSAYEQYFGPGTRLTVT.

The rearrangement uses TRBV10-2 and TRBJ2-5; possible D gene TRBD2, 6 bases. Germline V CDR1 and CDR2: WSHSY, SAAADI. The CDR3 covers 13 residues. V lost 5 bases and J lost 5, with 12 bases in between. This chain's CDR3 is CASSIGGMETQYF. DNA for the CDR3: TGCGCCAGCAGTATCGGGGGTATGGAGACCCAGTACTTC.

V usage is TRBV6-5 and J usage is TRBJ2-7; the D gene is possibly TRBD2 (5 bases). CDR1 MNHEY and CDR2 SVGAGI come from the germline V gene. The CDR3 covers 15 residues. V lost 0 bases to trimming and J lost 7 bases, with 16 bases between them. In DNA form, the CDR3 reads TGTGCCAGCAGTTACTCGATGCCGGGGTCGGGAGAGCAGTACTTC. Translation gives CASSYSMPGSGEQYF.

V is TRBV19 and J is TRBJ2-7; the D gene is possibly TRBD1 (6 bases). The CDR3 spans 15 residues. The germline V gene has CDR1 LNHDA and CDR2 SQIVND (reference sequence). With 1 base removed from V and 2 bases from J, the gap between germline ends came to 12 bases. CDR3 DNA sequence: TGTGCCAGTAGTATAGCAGGGGCCGACCCCTACGAGCAGTACTTC. This gives the protein CASSIAGADPYEQYF.

The V gene is TRBV15, the J gene TRBJ1-5; 8 nucleotides line up with TRBD1. CDR1 is LNHNV, CDR2 YYDKDF, per germline (reference sequence). V lost 4 bases to trimming and J lost 3 bases; unmatched junction nucleotides: 5. This CDR3 has 15 amino acids. Written as DNA, the CDR3 is TGTGCCACCAGCACAGACAGGGGAAACAATCAGCCCCAGCATTTT. Its protein is CATSTDRGNNQPQHF.

The genes are TRBV30 and TRBJ2-1, with TRBD2 identical over 10 bases. The CDR3 is made up of 15 amino acids. Germline V lookup: CDR1 GTSNPN, CDR2 SVGIG (reference sequence). V shed 0 bases and J 3 bases; nucleotides not matched to a gene: 2. The CDR3 bases are TGTGCCTGGAGTGTTGTAGCGGGGGGCTACAATGAGCAGTTCTTC. Translated: CAWSVVAGGYNEQFF.